This T cell receptor beta chain was retrieved from a study of shared clonotypes between healthy human individuals. Overall study context: Per donor, three plates held CD4 naive cells, three held CD4 memory, two held CD8 naive and one held CD8 memory.

Germline CDR1 reads SGDLS; CDR2 reads YYNGEE. The CDR3 contains 14 residues. Between the trimmed V and J ends, which lost 3 bases and 7 bases, there was a span of 17 bases. The data were produced by immunoSEQ multiplex PCR, yet TCRdb's version contains in-frame clones alone and is incomplete. The sample consists of around 1.5 million clones, 98% of them appearing once. The clonotype originates from a young man in good health. The specimen was naive CD4+ T cells sorted from blood. As for subset: CD45RA+ positively selected. The V gene is TRBV9, the J gene TRBJ2-7, with D possibly being TRBD2 (5 bases). The CDR3 DNA reads as TGTGCCAGCAGCGCCCGGGGAAGCCTTGGAGAGCAGTACTTC. Protein product: CASSARGSLGEQYF.